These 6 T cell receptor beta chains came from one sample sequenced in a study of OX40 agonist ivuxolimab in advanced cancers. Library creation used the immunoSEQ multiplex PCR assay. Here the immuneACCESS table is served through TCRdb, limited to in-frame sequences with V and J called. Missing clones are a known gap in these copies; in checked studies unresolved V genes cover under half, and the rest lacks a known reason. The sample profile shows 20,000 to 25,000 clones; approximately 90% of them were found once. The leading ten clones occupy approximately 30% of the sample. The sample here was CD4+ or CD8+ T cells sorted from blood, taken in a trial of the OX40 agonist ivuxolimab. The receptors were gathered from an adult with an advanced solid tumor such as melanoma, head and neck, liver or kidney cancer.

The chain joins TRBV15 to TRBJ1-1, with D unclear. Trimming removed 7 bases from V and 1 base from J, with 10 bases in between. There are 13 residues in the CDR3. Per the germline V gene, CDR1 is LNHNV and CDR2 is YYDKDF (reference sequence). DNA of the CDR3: TGTGCCACCACGGTAAACAGGAACACTGAAGCTTTCTTT. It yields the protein CATTVNRNTEAFF.

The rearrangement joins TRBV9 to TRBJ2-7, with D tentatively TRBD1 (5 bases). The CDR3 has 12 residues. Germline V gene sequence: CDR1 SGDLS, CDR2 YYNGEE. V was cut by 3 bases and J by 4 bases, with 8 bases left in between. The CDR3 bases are TGTGCCAGCAGCGCTCAGGGATACGAGCAGTACTTC. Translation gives CASSAQGYEQYF.

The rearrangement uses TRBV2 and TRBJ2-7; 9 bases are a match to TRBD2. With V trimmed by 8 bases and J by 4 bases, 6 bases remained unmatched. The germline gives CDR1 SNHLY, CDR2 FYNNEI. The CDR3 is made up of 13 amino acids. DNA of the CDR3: TGTGCCAGCTTTAGCGGGAGCGTTTACGAGCAGTACTTC. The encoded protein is CASFSGSVYEQYF.

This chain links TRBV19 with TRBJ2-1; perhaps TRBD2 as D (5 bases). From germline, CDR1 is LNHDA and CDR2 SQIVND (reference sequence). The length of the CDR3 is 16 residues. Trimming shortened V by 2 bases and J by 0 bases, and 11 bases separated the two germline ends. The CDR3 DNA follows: TGTGCCAGTAGTATATTCGGAGCGGACTCCTACAATGAGCAGTTCTTC. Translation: CASSIFGADSYNEQFF.

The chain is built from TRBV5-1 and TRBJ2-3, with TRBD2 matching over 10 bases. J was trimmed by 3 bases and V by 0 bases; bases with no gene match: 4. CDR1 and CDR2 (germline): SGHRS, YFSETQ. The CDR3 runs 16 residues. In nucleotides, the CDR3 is TGCGCCAGCAGCTTGGGTCCTAGCGGGAGTACAGATACGCAGTATTTT. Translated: CASSLGPSGSTDTQYF.

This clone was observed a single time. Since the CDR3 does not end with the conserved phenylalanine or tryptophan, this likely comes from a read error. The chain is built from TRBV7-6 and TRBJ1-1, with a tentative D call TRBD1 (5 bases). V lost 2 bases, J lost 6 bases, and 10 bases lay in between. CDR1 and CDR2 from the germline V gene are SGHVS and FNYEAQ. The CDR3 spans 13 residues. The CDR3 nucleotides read TGTGCCAGCAGCTTATGGGGGGGAGCTGAAGCTTTCTCT. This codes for CASSLWGGAEAFS.